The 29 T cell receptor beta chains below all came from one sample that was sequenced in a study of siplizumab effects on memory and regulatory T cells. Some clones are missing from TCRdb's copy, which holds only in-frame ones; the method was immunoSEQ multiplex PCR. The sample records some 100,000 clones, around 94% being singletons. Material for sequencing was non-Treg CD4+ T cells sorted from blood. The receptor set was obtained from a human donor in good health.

This CDR3 reads CASSLGQHQPQHF. The CDR3, as DNA: TGTGCCAGCAGCTTGGGGCAGCATCAGCCCCAGCATTTT. V is TRBV7-3 and J is TRBJ1-5; tentatively, D is TRBD1 (5 bases). The CDR3 is 13 residues long. Germline values: CDR1 SGHTA, CDR2 FQGTGA. The V end was cut by 3 bases, the J end by 5 bases, with 8 bases between. The variable domain in full, with the rest retrieved from reference TRBV7-3 and TRBJ1-5, is GAGVSQTPSNKVTEKGKYVELRCDPISGHTALYWYRQSLGQGPEFLIYFQGTGAADDSGLPNDRFFAVRPEGSVSTLKIQRTERGDSAVYLCASSLGQHQPQHFGDGTRLSIL.

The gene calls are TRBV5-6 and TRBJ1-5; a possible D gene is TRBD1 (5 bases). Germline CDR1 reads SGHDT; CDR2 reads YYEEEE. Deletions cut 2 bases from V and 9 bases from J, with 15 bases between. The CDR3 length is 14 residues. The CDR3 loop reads CASSFWGTNMPQHF. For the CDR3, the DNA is TGTGCCAGCAGCTTTTGGGGCACGAACATGCCCCAGCATTTT.

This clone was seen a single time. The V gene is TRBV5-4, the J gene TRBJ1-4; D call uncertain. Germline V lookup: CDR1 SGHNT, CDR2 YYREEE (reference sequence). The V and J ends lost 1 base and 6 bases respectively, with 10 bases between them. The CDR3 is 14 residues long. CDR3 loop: CASSLKGFDEKLFF. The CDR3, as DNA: TGTGCCAGCAGCTTGAAGGGATTCGATGAAAAACTGTTTTTT.

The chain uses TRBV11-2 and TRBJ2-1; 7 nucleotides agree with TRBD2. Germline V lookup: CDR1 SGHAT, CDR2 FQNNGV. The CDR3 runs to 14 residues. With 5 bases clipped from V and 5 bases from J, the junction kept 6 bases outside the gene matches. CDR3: CASSNSGTHNEQFF. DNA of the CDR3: TGTGCCAGCAGCAACAGCGGGACCCACAATGAGCAGTTCTTC. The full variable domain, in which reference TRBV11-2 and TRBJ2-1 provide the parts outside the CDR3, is EAGVAQSPRYKIIEKRQSVAFWCNPISGHATLYWYQQILGQGPKLLIQFQNNGVVDDSQLPKDRFSAERLKGVDSTLKIQPAKLEDSAVYLCASSNSGTHNEQFFGPGTRLTVL.

CDR3 bases: TGTGCCATCAAGGAAGAGTTCCATGAGCAGTTCTTC. Its protein product is CAIKEEFHEQFF. This rearrangement joins TRBV28 to TRBJ2-1; no clear D. Germline V gives CDR1 MDHEN, CDR2 SYDVKM. The germline V and J ends were trimmed by 10 bases and 8 bases, with 15 bases remaining between them. CDR3 size: 12 residues.

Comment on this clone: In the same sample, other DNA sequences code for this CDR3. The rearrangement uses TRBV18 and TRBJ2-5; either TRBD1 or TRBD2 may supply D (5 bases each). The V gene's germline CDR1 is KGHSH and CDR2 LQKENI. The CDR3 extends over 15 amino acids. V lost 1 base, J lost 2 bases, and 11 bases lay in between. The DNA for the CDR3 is TGTGCCAGCTCACCACTCGGGACGGCGCAAGAGACCCAGTACTTC. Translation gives CASSPLGTAQETQYF.

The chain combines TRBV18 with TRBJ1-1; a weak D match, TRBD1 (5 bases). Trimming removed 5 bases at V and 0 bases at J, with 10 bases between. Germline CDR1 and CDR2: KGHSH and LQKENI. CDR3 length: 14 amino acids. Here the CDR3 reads CASSMQGLNTEAFF. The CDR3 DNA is TGTGCCAGCTCAATGCAGGGATTGAACACTGAAGCTTTCTTT.

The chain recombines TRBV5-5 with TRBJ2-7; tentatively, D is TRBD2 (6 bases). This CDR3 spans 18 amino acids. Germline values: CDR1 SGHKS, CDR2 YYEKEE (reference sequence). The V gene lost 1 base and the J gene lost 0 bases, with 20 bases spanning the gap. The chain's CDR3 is CASSLRENLASSSYEQYF. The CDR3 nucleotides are TGTGCCAGCAGCTTGAGGGAGAACCTAGCGTCCAGCTCCTACGAGCAGTACTTC.

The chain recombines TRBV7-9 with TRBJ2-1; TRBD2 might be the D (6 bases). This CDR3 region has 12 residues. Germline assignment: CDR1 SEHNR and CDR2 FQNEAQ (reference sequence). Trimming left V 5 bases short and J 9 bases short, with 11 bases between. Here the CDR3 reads CASSPSGVEQFF. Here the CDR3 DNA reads TGTGCCAGCAGCCCATCGGGAGTTGAGCAGTTCTTC.

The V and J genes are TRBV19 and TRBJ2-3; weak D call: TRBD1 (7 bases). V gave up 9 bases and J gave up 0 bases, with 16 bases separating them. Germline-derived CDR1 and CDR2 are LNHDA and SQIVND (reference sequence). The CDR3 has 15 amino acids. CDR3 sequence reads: CASAGGTYSTDTQYF. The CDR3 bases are TGTGCCAGCGCAGGGGGGACCTATAGCACAGATACGCAGTATTTT.

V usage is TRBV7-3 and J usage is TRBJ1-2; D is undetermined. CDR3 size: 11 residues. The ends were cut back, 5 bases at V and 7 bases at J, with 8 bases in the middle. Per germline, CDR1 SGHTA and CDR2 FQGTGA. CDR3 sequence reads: CASSPNGGYTF. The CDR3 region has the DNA TGTGCCAGCAGCCCGAATGGTGGCTACACCTTC. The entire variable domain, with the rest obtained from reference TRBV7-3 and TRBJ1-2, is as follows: GAGVSQTPSNKVTEKGKYVELRCDPISGHTALYWYRQSLGQGPEFLIYFQGTGAADDSGLPNDRFFAVRPEGSVSTLKIQRTERGDSAVYLCASSPNGGYTFGSGTRLTVV.

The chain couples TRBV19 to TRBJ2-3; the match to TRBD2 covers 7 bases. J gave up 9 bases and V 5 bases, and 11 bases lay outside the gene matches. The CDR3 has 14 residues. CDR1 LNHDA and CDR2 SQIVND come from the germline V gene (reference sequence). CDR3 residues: CASSPEGRAGTQYF. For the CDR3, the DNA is TGTGCCAGTAGTCCTGAAGGGAGGGCGGGAACGCAGTATTTT.

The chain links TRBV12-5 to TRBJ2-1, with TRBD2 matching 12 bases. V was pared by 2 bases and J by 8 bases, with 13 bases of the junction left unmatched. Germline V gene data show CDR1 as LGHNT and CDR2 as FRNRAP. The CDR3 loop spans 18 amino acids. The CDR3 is CASGLPTPLAGGPHEQFF. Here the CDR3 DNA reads TGTGCTAGTGGTTTGCCGACCCCTCTAGCGGGAGGGCCCCATGAGCAGTTCTTC.

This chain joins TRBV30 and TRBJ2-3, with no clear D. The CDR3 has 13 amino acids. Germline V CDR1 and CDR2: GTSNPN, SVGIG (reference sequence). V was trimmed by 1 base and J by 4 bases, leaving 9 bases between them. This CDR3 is CAWSGNLPDTQYF. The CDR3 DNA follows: TGTGCCTGGAGTGGAAATCTTCCAGATACGCAGTATTTT.

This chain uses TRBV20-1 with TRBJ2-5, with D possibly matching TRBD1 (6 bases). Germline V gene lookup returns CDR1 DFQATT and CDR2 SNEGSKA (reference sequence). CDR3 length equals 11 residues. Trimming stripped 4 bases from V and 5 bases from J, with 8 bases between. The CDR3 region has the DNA TGCAGTGCTATTACAGGGGAGACCCAGTACTTC. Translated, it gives CSAITGETQYF.

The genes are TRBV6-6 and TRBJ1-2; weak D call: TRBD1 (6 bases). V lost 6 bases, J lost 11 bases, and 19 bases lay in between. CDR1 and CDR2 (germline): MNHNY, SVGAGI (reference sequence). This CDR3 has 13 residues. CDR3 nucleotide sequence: TGTGCCAGCAGACTTTCGACAGGAGGTTCTTACACCTTC. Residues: CASRLSTGGSYTF.

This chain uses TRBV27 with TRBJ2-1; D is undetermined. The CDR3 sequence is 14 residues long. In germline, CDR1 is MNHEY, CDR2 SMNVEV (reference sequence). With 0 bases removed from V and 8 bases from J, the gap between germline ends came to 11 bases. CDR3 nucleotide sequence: TGTGCCAGCAGTTTATCGCCGGTCAGTGATGAGCAGTTCTTC. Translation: CASSLSPVSDEQFF.

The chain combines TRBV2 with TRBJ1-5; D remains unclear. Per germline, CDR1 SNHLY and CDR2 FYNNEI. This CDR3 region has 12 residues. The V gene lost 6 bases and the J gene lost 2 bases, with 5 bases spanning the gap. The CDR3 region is CASRRGNQPQHF. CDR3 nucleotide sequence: TGTGCCAGCAGGAGGGGCAATCAGCCCCAGCATTTT.

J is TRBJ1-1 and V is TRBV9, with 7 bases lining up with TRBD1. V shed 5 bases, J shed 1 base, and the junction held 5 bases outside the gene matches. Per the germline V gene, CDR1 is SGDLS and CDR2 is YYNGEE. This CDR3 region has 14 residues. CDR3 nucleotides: TGTGCCAGCAGTTACGGGACAGAGAACACTGAAGCTTTCTTT. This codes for CASSYGTENTEAFF. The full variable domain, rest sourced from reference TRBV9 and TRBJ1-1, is DSGVTQTPKHLITATGQRVTLRCSPRSGDLSVYWYQQSLDQGLQFLIQYYNGEERAKGNILERFSAQQFPDLHSELNLSSLELGDSALYFCASSYGTENTEAFFGQGTRLTVV.

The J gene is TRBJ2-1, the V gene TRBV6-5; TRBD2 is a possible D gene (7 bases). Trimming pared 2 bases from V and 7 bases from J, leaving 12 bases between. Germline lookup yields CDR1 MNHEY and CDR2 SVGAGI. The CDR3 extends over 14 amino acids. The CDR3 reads CASSYDRGANEQFF. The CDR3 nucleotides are TGTGCCAGCAGTTACGACCGGGGGGCAAATGAGCAGTTCTTC.

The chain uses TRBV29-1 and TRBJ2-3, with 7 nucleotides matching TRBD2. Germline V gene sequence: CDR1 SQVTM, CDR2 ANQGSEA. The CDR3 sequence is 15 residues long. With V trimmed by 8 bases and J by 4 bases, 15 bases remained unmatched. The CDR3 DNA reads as TGCAGCTCAGGGACCCTTTCCGCGGGGGCAGATACGCAGTATTTT. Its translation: CSSGTLSAGADTQYF.

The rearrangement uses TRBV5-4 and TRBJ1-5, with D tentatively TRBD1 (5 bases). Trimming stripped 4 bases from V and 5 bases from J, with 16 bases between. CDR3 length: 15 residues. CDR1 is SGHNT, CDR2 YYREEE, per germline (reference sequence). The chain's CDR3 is CASSQDKGRDQPQHF. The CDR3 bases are TGTGCCAGCAGCCAAGATAAAGGCAGGGATCAGCCCCAGCATTTT.

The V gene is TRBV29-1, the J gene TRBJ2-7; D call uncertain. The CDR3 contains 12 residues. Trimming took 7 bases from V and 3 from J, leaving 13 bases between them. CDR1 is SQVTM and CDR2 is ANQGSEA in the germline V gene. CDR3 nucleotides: TGCAGCGCCCAGAGGACGAACTACGAGCAGTACTTC. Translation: CSAQRTNYEQYF.

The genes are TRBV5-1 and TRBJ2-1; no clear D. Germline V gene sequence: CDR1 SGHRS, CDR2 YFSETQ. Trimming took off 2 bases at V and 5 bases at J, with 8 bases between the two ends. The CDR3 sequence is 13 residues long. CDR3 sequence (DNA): TGCGCCAGCAGCTTTGGCCTTCACAATGAGCAGTTCTTC. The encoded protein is CASSFGLHNEQFF.

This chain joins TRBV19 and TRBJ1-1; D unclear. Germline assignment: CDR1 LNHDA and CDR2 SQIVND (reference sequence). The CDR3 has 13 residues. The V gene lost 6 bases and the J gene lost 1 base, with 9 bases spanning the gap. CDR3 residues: CASSRMSNTEAFF. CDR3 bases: TGTGCCAGTAGCCGGATGTCGAACACTGAAGCTTTCTTT.

The CDR3 region is CASRTGQYNEQFF. The CDR3 coding sequence is TGTGCCAGCAGGACTGGACAGTACAATGAGCAGTTCTTC. This chain joins TRBV7-2 and TRBJ2-1, with D possibly TRBD1 on 6 matching bases. The length of the CDR3 is 13 residues. V was cut by 6 bases and J by 4 bases, with 10 bases left in between. CDR1 and CDR2 from the germline V gene are SGHTA and FQGNSA.

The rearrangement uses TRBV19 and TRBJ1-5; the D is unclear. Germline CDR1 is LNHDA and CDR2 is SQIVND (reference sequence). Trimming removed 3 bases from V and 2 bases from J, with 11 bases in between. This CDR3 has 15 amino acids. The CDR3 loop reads CASSIGLKGNQPQHF. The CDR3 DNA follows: TGTGCCAGTAGTATTGGACTAAAGGGCAATCAGCCCCAGCATTTT.

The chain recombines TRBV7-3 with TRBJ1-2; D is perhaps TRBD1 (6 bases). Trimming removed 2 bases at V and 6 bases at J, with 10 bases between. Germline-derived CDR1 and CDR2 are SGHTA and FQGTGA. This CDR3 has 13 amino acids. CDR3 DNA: TGTGCCAGCAGCTTAGGGGGCCTCGATGGCTACACCTTC. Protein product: CASSLGGLDGYTF. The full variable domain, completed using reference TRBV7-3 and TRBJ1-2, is GAGVSQTPSNKVTEKGKYVELRCDPISGHTALYWYRQSLGQGPEFLIYFQGTGAADDSGLPNDRFFAVRPEGSVSTLKIQRTERGDSAVYLCASSLGGLDGYTFGSGTRLTVV.

The CDR3 region has the DNA TGCAGCGTTGGTCTTTCGAGTAGTAGCAATCAGCCCCAGCATTTT. Amino acids: CSVGLSSSSNQPQHF. The chain joins TRBV29-1 to TRBJ1-5; D not resolved. The germline CDR1 and CDR2 sequences are SQVTM and ANQGSEA. The CDR3 loop spans 15 amino acids. Trimming cost V 4 bases and J 0 bases, with 13 bases left between them.